Below, 6 T cell receptor beta chains from the same sample are listed, as sequenced in a study of T cell responses to AZD1222 COVID-19 vaccine. The data were produced by immunoSEQ multiplex PCR, yet TCRdb's version contains in-frame clones alone and is incomplete. This table holds about 150,000 clones, 90% to 95% found once. The source was peripheral blood, collected on day 0 of AZD1222 vaccination. The origin of the receptors is an adult in good health.

This sequence joins TRBV30 and TRBJ1-2; possible D gene TRBD1, 5 bases. The germline gives CDR1 GTSNPN, CDR2 SVGIG (reference sequence). V was trimmed by 3 bases and J by 8 bases, leaving 13 bases between them. The CDR3 runs to 12 residues. The CDR3 loop reads CAWRGPNPGYTF. For the CDR3, the DNA is TGTGCCTGGAGGGGACCCAATCCAGGCTACACCTTC.

This chain uses TRBV5-1 with TRBJ2-7, with 8 bases fitting TRBD2. In germline, CDR1 is SGHRS, CDR2 YFSETQ. The V segment lost 4 bases and the J segment 1 base; nucleotides outside the gene matches: 10. This CDR3 has 16 residues. CDR3 sequence: CASSPGSGGRSYEQYF. CDR3 bases: TGCGCCAGCAGCCCTGGCAGTGGCGGGAGGTCCTACGAGCAGTACTTC.

The chain links TRBV6-4 to TRBJ1-4; D gene unclear. CDR1 and CDR2 from the germline V gene are MRHNA and SNTAGT. The CDR3 spans 14 residues. V dropped 2 bases and J dropped 10 bases, with 14 bases sitting between them. In DNA form, the CDR3 reads TGTGCCAGCAGTGACAGGGCAGGAGAAGGAAAACTGTTTTTT. Protein sequence: CASSDRAGEGKLFF.

V and J are TRBV9 and TRBJ1-2; D is undetermined. This CDR3 comprises 12 residues. V was clipped by 4 bases and J by 9 bases, with 13 bases between them. Germline assignment: CDR1 SGDLS and CDR2 YYNGEE. CDR3 region: CASSPSGRSYTF. CDR3 in DNA: TGTGCCAGCAGCCCCTCGGGTCGAAGCTACACCTTC.

This chain joins TRBV4-3 and TRBJ2-7; 8 positions agree with TRBD1. V dropped 0 bases and J dropped 5; count of bases not matched to a gene: 9. CDR3 length: 16 residues. Looked up from germline, CDR1 is LGHNA and CDR2 is YSLEER. The CDR3 DNA follows: TGCGCCAGCAGCCAAGATCGCGAGACAGGGGACCACGAGCAGTACTTC. Translating it yields CASSQDRETGDHEQYF.

This clone was found once. The J gene is TRBJ2-1, the V gene TRBV4-2; TRBD2 agrees at 13 bases. Germline-derived CDR1 and CDR2 are LGHNA and YNFKEQ. The V and J ends lost 2 bases and 7 bases, in that order; junction bases with no gene match: 14. The CDR3 sequence is 19 residues long. This chain's CDR3 is CASSQQPGTGTSGKNEQFF. CDR3 nucleotide sequence: TGTGCCAGCAGCCAACAACCGGGTACCGGGACTAGCGGGAAGAATGAGCAGTTCTTC.